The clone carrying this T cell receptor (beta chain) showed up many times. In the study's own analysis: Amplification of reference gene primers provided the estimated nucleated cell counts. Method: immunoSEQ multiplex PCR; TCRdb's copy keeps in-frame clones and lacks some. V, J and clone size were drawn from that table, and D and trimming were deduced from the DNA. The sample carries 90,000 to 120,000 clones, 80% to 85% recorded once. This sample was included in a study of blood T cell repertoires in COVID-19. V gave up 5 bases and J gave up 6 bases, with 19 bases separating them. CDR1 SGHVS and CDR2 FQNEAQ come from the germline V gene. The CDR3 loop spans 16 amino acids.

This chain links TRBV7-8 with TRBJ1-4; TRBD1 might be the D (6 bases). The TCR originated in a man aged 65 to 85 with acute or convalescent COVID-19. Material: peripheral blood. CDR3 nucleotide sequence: TGTGCCAGCAGCCACACTCCCAACAGGGTTGATGAAAAACTGTTTTTT. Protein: CASSHTPNRVDEKLFF.